This T cell receptor (beta chain) comes out of a study of T cell changes during pregnancy in multiple sclerosis (dated by TCRdb to about 2019). General notes on the study: The study looked at changes in the T cell repertoire across pregnancy in women with multiple sclerosis.

The library was made by the immunoSEQ multiplex PCR assay. This immuneACCESS table, as held by TCRdb, lists in-frame sequences with V and J called but not all clones. Of the missing ones, under half trace to an unresolved V gene in checked studies; the others have no known cause. Across this sample there are over 80,000 clones, with 90% seen only once. The top ten clonotypes cover about 0.75% of the sample. In regard to this clone: No antigen is known for it. Base qualities are missing; no much larger clone stands one base away.

CDR1 and CDR2 were assigned from the germline V gene as KGHSH and LQKENI. The germline V and J ends show losses of 6 bases and 6 bases respectively, and no gene match explains 10 bases of the junction. From the cysteine up to the phenylalanine, the CDR3 has a length of 15 residues. The entry retains the CDR3 DNA only, 45 bases that are in frame from base 1. The sequence derives from a female donor in good health, enrolled as a control in a pregnancy study. The source material was peripheral blood, sampled in the second trimester of pregnancy. Recombination linked TRBV18 to TRBJ1-5, and 8 junction bases match TRBD1. CDR3 reads: CASSTGAGGIQPQHF. At the DNA level, the sequence is TGTGCCAGCTCGACGGGGGCAGGGGGCATTCAGCCCCAGCATTTT.